The 15 T cell receptor beta chains presented below share a single source sample, sequenced in a study of T-cell reconstitution after alpha-beta-depleted transplantation in children. Construction of the TCRbeta library involved unique molecular identifiers. TCRdb re-called the PCR reads through MiXCR, storing one row per CDR3 protein. The sample lists about 980,000 distinct CDR3 sequences, less than 30% seen once, with over 25% in the top ten. The specimen comprised PBMCs, mostly from graft donor cells, sampled 360 days after TCRalphabeta/CD19-depleted stem cell transplant. The origin of the receptors is a boy under three years old who had a stem cell transplant for SCID, so the T cells may come from the graft donor.

The chain employs TRBV5-1 and TRBJ2-5; D call uncertain. The V gene lost 0 bases and the J gene lost 5 bases, with 11 bases spanning the gap. The CDR3 length is 14 residues. CDR1 is SGHRS, CDR2 YFSETQ, per germline. CDR3 sequence (DNA): TGCGCCAGCAGCTTGGGTCAGGTTCGGGAGACCCAGTACTTC. This codes for CASSLGQVRETQYF.

This clonotype was seen only a few times. CDR3 loop: CSVEDSENTEAFF. In DNA form, the CDR3 reads TGCAGCGTTGAGGACAGCGAGAACACTGAAGCTTTCTTT. J is TRBJ1-1 and V is TRBV29-1; perhaps TRBD1 as D (6 bases). V shed 3 bases and J shed 1 base, with 9 bases lying between them. Per the germline V gene, CDR1 is SQVTM and CDR2 is ANQGSEA. CDR3 length equals 13 residues.

The V and J genes are TRBV12-3 or TRBV12-4 and TRBJ2-3; tentatively, D is TRBD1 (6 bases). There are 17 residues in the CDR3. V was clipped by 1 base and J by 0 bases, with 14 bases between them. The CDR3: CASSLGGTKTSTDTQYF. The CDR3 DNA is TGTGCCAGCAGTTTAGGTGGGACAAAGACTAGCACAGATACGCAGTATTTT.

This clonotype has only a few counts. The chain uses TRBV10-3 and TRBJ1-3, with D perhaps matching TRBD1 (5 bases). The V end lost 3 bases, the J end lost 7 bases, and 16 bases lay between the germline ends. Germline loops: CDR1 ENHRY, CDR2 SYGVKD. CDR3 length: 15 amino acids. CDR3 bases: TGTGCCATCAGTGACGCGGCTGGGACTTGGAACACCATATATTTT. It translates to CAISDAAGTWNTIYF.

This clonotype has only a few counts. J is TRBJ2-1 and V is TRBV6-1; 15 nucleotides match TRBD2. V gave up 6 bases and J gave up 8 bases; unmatched junction bases: 5. CDR3 length equals 15 residues. In germline, CDR1 is MNHNS, CDR2 SASEGT. CDR3 sequence: CASRPGLAGGHEQFF. DNA for the CDR3: TGTGCCAGCAGACCCGGACTAGCGGGGGGGCATGAGCAGTTCTTC.

The rearrangement joins TRBV12-3 or TRBV12-4 to TRBJ2-7; D might be TRBD1 (6 bases). The CDR3 spans 14 residues. The V end was cut by 7 bases, the J end by 4 bases, with 17 bases between. The DNA of the CDR3 is TGTGCCAGCAATCGCGAACAGGGAACGTACGAGCAGTACTTC. Its protein is CASNREQGTYEQYF.

This clonotype came up a few times. The chain combines TRBV7-3 with TRBJ2-1; 16 bases are a match to TRBD2. The J segment lost 7 bases and the V segment lost 4 bases, leaving 4 bases of the junction unmatched. Germline V CDR1 and CDR2: SGHTA, FQGTGA. The CDR3 runs to 16 residues. CDR3 protein: CASSYTGLAGGNEQFF. DNA for the CDR3: TGTGCCAGCAGCTATACGGGACTAGCGGGGGGGAATGAGCAGTTCTTC.

This clonotype was recorded only once. The V call is TRBV7-2, the J call TRBJ2-2; unclear D gene. Germline loops: CDR1 SGHTA, CDR2 FQGNSA. The CDR3 extends over 14 amino acids. V lost 4 bases to trimming and J lost 3 bases, with 9 bases between them. CDR3 coding DNA: TGTGCCAGCAGCTCCACTTGGGACACCGGGGAGCTGTTTTTT. This codes for CASSSTWDTGELFF.

Remarks on this clonotype: The DNA is omitted, as the CDR3 cannot be located on it reliably, and the CDR3 follows TCRdb's listing. This chain uses TRBV9 with TRBJ2-2; the table's D gene call, TRBD1, was not cross checked with the DNA. A total of 18 residues make up the CDR3, ends included. Germline loops: CDR1 SGDLS, CDR2 YYNGEE. CDR3: CASSVTFGPVGGGICVFF.

This clonotype was counted only a few times. The chain links TRBV20-1 to TRBJ2-5; D may match TRBD1 or TRBD2 (6 bases each). With 2 bases removed from V and 5 bases from J, the gap between germline ends came to 12 bases. The CDR3 has 13 amino acids. Germline V gene data show CDR1 as DFQATT and CDR2 as SNEGSKA (reference sequence). Here the CDR3 reads CSARKGGLETQYF. CDR3 bases: TGCAGTGCTAGAAAGGGGGGCCTGGAGACCCAGTACTTC.

The rearrangement joins TRBV6-1 to TRBJ2-7, with 11 bases aligning to TRBD1. Looked up from germline, CDR1 is MNHNS and CDR2 is SASEGT. The V gene end was trimmed by 6 bases and the J gene end by 6 bases; junction bases not matched to a gene: 10. This CDR3 is built from 15 residues. The CDR3 nucleotides read TGTGCCAGCAGGGAGACCGGGACAGGGGGAAGCGAGCAGTACTTC. Protein: CASRETGTGGSEQYF.

This clonotype was recorded a few times. The chain has TRBV4-2 and TRBJ2-5; no clear D. This CDR3 region has 15 residues. The germline gives CDR1 LGHNA, CDR2 YNFKEQ. The germline V and J ends were trimmed by 0 bases and 0 bases, with 8 bases remaining between them. The CDR3 DNA reads TGTGCCAGCAGCCAAGATTTTCTAGACCAAGAGACCCAGTACTTC. Protein product: CASSQDFLDQETQYF.

This clonotype has a handful of counts. The junction departs from germline at one end; a sequencing error may be responsible. The J gene is TRBJ1-3, the V gene TRBV18; 7 bases line up with TRBD1. This CDR3 spans 14 amino acids. Germline assignment: CDR1 KGHSH and CDR2 LQKENI. The CDR3 DNA sequence: TGTGCCAGCTCACCAGGGGACAGCGTCTCGGCCATGGATTTT. It is translated as CASSPGDSVSAMDF.

V is TRBV10-3 and J is TRBJ1-1, with D possibly matching TRBD1 (5 bases). Germline CDR1 is ENHRY and CDR2 is SYGVKD. This CDR3 has 15 amino acids. Deletions cut 3 bases from V and 7 bases from J, with 18 bases between. The CDR3 loop is CAISDVGTLEGEAFF. The CDR3 DNA is TGTGCCATCAGTGACGTCGGGACCTTAGAGGGTGAAGCTTTCTTT.

V gene TRBV18 combines with J gene TRBJ1-6, with a tentative D call TRBD1 (6 bases). V shed 3 bases and J shed 7 bases, with 13 bases lying between them. Looked up from germline, CDR1 is KGHSH and CDR2 is LQKENI. The CDR3 loop spans 15 amino acids. The CDR3 region is CASSPAGDQNSPLHF. DNA of the CDR3: TGTGCCAGCTCACCCGCAGGGGACCAGAATTCACCCCTCCACTTT.